These 8 T cell receptor beta chains share one sample of origin, sequenced in a study of beta chain features in type 1 diabetes. TCRB transcripts that were expressed got sequenced, as all of the isolated RNA had been reverse transcribed. TCRdb's copy holds only in-frame clones and misses some; the assay was immunoSEQ multiplex PCR. The data hold hundreds of thousands of clones, with roughly 16% observed a single time. Sequencing input: naive CD4+ T cells from blood. The receptors originated from a man aged 18 to 29 in good health.

The chain recombines TRBV25-1 with TRBJ2-7; 10 nucleotides align to TRBD1. Germline V lookup: CDR1 MGHDK, CDR2 SYGVNS. CDR3 length: 18 amino acids. The V and J ends lost 4 bases and 2 bases, in that order; junction bases with no gene match: 14. CDR3 loop: CASSGWGTGVLYPYEQYF. As DNA, the CDR3 is TGTGCCAGCAGTGGCTGGGGGACAGGGGTTCTTTACCCCTACGAGCAGTACTTC.

This clone was counted only a few times. The V gene is TRBV28, the J gene TRBJ1-2; possibly TRBD1 for D (5 bases). Germline-derived CDR1 and CDR2 are MDHEN and SYDVKM. This CDR3 has 12 amino acids. Trimming left V 8 bases short and J 4 bases short, with 11 bases between. DNA of the CDR3: TGTGCCAGCCTCGGGACGGCCTATGGCTACACCTTC. It specifies CASLGTAYGYTF.

This chain uses TRBV2 with TRBJ2-1; the D is unclear. With 7 bases removed from V and 9 bases from J, the gap between germline ends came to 13 bases. Germline CDR1 SNHLY, CDR2 FYNNEI. This CDR3 comprises 12 residues. The CDR3 DNA reads TGTGCCAGCACTCCGTTTAGCAGTGAGCAGTTCTTC. Residues: CASTPFSSEQFF.

This clone was seen only a few times. The gene calls are TRBV27 and TRBJ2-7, with 10 bases lining up with TRBD1. Germline V gene sequence: CDR1 MNHEY, CDR2 SMNVEV (reference sequence). The CDR3 extends over 14 amino acids. After removal of 6 bases from V and 6 bases from J, the junction contained 8 bases not matched to a gene. The CDR3 sequence: CASRLDRGRGEQYF. For the CDR3, the DNA is TGTGCCAGCAGGCTCGACAGGGGGCGCGGCGAGCAGTACTTC.

This clone was found a few times. This CDR3 is CASSDRLQGNTIYF. Written as DNA, the CDR3 is TGTGCCAGCAGCGACCGACTTCAAGGAAACACCATATATTTT. The chain uses TRBV6-5 and TRBJ1-3; no clear D gene. The CDR3 runs to 14 residues. The V end was cut by 6 bases, the J end by 4 bases, with 13 bases between. Per the germline V gene, CDR1 is MNHEY and CDR2 is SVGAGI.

This rearrangement joins TRBV4-2 to TRBJ2-1, with D possibly being TRBD2 (6 bases). Trimming took off 3 bases at V and 3 bases at J, with 12 bases between the two ends. The V gene's germline CDR1 is LGHNA and CDR2 YNFKEQ. The CDR3 is 15 residues long. This chain's CDR3 is CASSQDGGIYNEQFF. CDR3 in DNA: TGTGCCAGCAGCCAGGACGGAGGGATCTACAATGAGCAGTTCTTC.

V is TRBV7-3 and J is TRBJ2-5; D gene uncertain. Deletions cut 4 bases from V and 1 base from J, with 13 bases between. Per the germline V gene, CDR1 is SGHTA and CDR2 is FQGTGA. The CDR3 loop spans 15 amino acids. CDR3 bases: TGTGCCAGCAGCTCGACCACTCATCCCCAAGAGACCCAGTACTTC. It yields the protein CASSSTTHPQETQYF.

The V and J genes are TRBV5-1 and TRBJ2-2, with a weak D call TRBD2 (5 bases). There are 13 residues in the CDR3. V was cut by 8 bases and J by 5 bases, with 13 bases left in between. Germline V gene lookup returns CDR1 SGHRS and CDR2 YFSETQ. CDR3 residues: CASLRPGTGELFF. CDR3 DNA: TGCGCCAGTCTACGTCCGGGAACCGGGGAGCTGTTTTTT.